The 26 T cell receptor beta chains listed next were all sequenced from one sample in a study of blood T cells in healthy people across ages. PCR was performed a second time for roughly 6 to 12 cycles using a sample-barcoded 5' primer and a J-beta primer mix. TCRdb re-called the 5' RACE reads through MiXCR, storing one row per CDR3 protein. The top ten clones hold about 3% of a sample with 750,000 to 950,000 distinct CDR3 sequences, around a quarter of them seen once. The data also belong to a second study, concerning T cells of mothers and their children.

What was sequenced was blood. These receptors were obtained from a boy aged 5-17 years in good health.

Only a few counts were recorded for this clonotype. This chain links TRBV5-1 with TRBJ2-1; D remains ambiguous. Germline V CDR1 and CDR2: SGHRS, YFSETQ. The ends were cut back, 0 bases at V and 4 bases at J, with 11 bases in the middle. The CDR3 loop spans 15 amino acids. CDR3 sequence reads: CASSLVSSAYNEQFF. CDR3 nucleotide sequence: TGCGCCAGCAGCTTGGTGTCTTCGGCTTACAATGAGCAGTTCTTC.

There are a few counts of this clonotype. The rearrangement links TRBV2 to TRBJ2-3; 8 bases line up with TRBD2. In germline, CDR1 is SNHLY, CDR2 FYNNEI. Losses at the gene ends were 6 bases for V and 3 bases for J; bases not matched to a gene: 5. The CDR3 spans 14 residues. The DNA of the CDR3 is TGTGCCAGCAGGCACAGCGGGGGAACAGATACGCAGTATTTT. It yields the protein CASRHSGGTDTQYF.

The V and J genes are TRBV29-1 and TRBJ2-7, with 9 bases that match TRBD1. This CDR3 is 16 amino acids long. With V trimmed by 7 bases and J by 6 bases, 19 bases remained unmatched. The germline gives CDR1 SQVTM, CDR2 ANQGSEA. The CDR3 sequence is CSALARGTGTWGEQYF. CDR3 bases: TGCAGCGCCTTAGCAAGAGGGACAGGGACTTGGGGCGAGCAGTACTTC.

J is TRBJ1-1 and V is TRBV20-1, with D perhaps matching TRBD1 (6 bases). V was trimmed by 3 bases and J by 3 bases, leaving 8 bases between them. The CDR3 is 12 amino acids. Germline-derived CDR1 and CDR2 are DFQATT and SNEGSKA (reference sequence). The CDR3 DNA sequence: TGCAGTGCTAGGGACAGACACACTGAAGCTTTCTTT. Translated: CSARDRHTEAFF.

This clonotype turned up a few times. The CDR3 here is CASSQAWASAETQYF. DNA for the CDR3: TGTGCCAGCAGCCAAGCGTGGGCTAGCGCGGAGACCCAGTACTTC. V is TRBV4-2 and J is TRBJ2-5, with D possibly matching TRBD2 (6 bases). The CDR3 totals 15 residues. The V and J ends lost 1 base and 5 bases respectively, with 14 bases between them. The germline V gene has CDR1 LGHNA and CDR2 YNFKEQ.

The rearrangement joins TRBV20-1 to TRBJ2-7, with TRBD2 matching 7 bases. The J call may be in error: the DNA end matches TRBJ2-5 better. The CDR3 runs to 16 residues. Germline V CDR1 and CDR2: DFQATT, SNEGSKA (reference sequence). The CDR3 loop is CSAQWPRTRAGETQYF. The CDR3 coding sequence is TGCAGTGCTCAGTGGCCCAGGACTCGAGCGGGGGAGACCCAGTACTTC.

The genes are TRBV3-1 and TRBJ1-5, with a possible D match to TRBD1 (5 bases). Trimming stripped 4 bases from V and 5 bases from J, with 12 bases between. The V gene's germline CDR1 is LGHDT and CDR2 YNNKEL (reference sequence). The CDR3 length is 14 residues. The DNA for the CDR3 is TGTGCCAGCAGCCCGCAGGGATTGCATCAGCCCCAGCATTTT. Translation: CASSPQGLHQPQHF.

A few counts support this clonotype. The chain carries TRBV7-2 and TRBJ2-7, with a tentative D call TRBD2 (6 bases). Germline V gene data show CDR1 as SGHTA and CDR2 as FQGNSA. The V gene lost 5 bases and the J gene lost 4 bases, with 15 bases spanning the gap. The CDR3 has 14 residues. Written as DNA, the CDR3 is TGTGCCAGCAGCCCCGACTGGGGACTTTACGAGCAGTACTTC. This codes for CASSPDWGLYEQYF.

This clonotype has just a few counts. The chain uses TRBV28 and TRBJ2-1, with D perhaps TRBD2 (5 bases). The CDR3 loop spans 16 amino acids. V lost 5 bases and J lost 12, with 26 bases in between. Germline V lookup: CDR1 MDHEN, CDR2 SYDVKM. CDR3 loop: CASSPGPAAAGVWQFF. In nucleotides, the CDR3 is TGTGCCAGCAGTCCGGGTCCGGCTGCGGCCGGGGTTTGGCAGTTCTTC. The full variable domain, in which reference TRBV28 and TRBJ2-1 provide the parts outside the CDR3, is DVKVTQSSRYLVKRTGEKVFLECVQDMDHENMFWYRQDPGLGLRLIYFSYDVKMKEKGDIPEGYSVSREKKERFSLILESASTNQTSMYLCASSPGPAAAGVWQFFGPGTRLTVL.

V usage is TRBV4-1 and J usage is TRBJ1-6; D gene unclear. CDR3 length: 15 amino acids. V was clipped by 4 bases and J by 6 bases, with 13 bases between them. Germline CDR1 and CDR2: MGHRA and YSYEKL. CDR3 protein: CASSRAQLSNSPLHF. CDR3 in DNA: TGCGCCAGCAGCCGTGCACAGCTTTCTAATTCACCCCTCCACTTT.

V is TRBV5-1 and J is TRBJ2-3; 7 nucleotides agree with TRBD2. CDR1 and CDR2 from the germline V gene are SGHRS and YFSETQ. V lost 4 bases and J lost 1; bases outside the gene matches: 6. This CDR3 comprises 15 residues. The CDR3 DNA reads TGCGCCAGCAGCCTGGGACTACTCGGCACAGATACGCAGTATTTT. Encoded protein: CASSLGLLGTDTQYF.

This sequence joins TRBV2 and TRBJ2-3; 9 bases align to TRBD2. The junction had 6 bases not matched to a gene; V was cut back by 7 bases and J by 4 bases. The V gene's germline CDR1 is SNHLY and CDR2 FYNNEI. This CDR3 contains 14 residues. CDR3 coding DNA: TGTGCCAGCATTGGTAGCGGGGGCGCAGATACGCAGTATTTT. Translated, it gives CASIGSGGADTQYF.

V is TRBV7-2 and J is TRBJ2-6, with 7 bases lining up with TRBD1. J was trimmed by 14 bases and V by 7 bases; bases with no gene match: 8. Germline loops: CDR1 SGHTA, CDR2 FQGNSA. The CDR3 loop spans 12 amino acids. The CDR3 loop reads CASTGTEVILTF. CDR3 nucleotide sequence: TGTGCCAGCACCGGGACAGAGGTTATCCTGACTTTC.

The V call is TRBV12-3 or TRBV12-4, the J call TRBJ1-3; no reliable D call. The CDR3 is 13 residues long. V was cut by 6 bases and J by 2 bases, with 8 bases left in between. Written as DNA, the CDR3 is TGTGCCAGCAGGGTCTCTCCTGGAAACACCATATATTTT. Its translation is CASRVSPGNTIYF.

This clonotype was counted between two and nine times. The chain combines TRBV5-1 with TRBJ2-5, with 14 nucleotides matching TRBD2. The J call may be mistaken, given a closer DNA end match to TRBJ2-4. The CDR3 extends over 19 amino acids. CDR1 and CDR2 from the germline V gene are SGHRS and YFSETQ. CDR3 nucleotide sequence: TGCGCCAGCAGCTTACCGGGACTAGCGGGGGCCCCCTTCAAAAACATTCAGTACTTC. It codes for CASSLPGLAGAPFKNIQYF.

This clonotype was counted a few times. This chain uses TRBV5-1 with TRBJ2-5; no firm D call. The germline CDR1 and CDR2 sequences are SGHRS and YFSETQ. This CDR3 is 13 amino acids long. Trimming pared 2 bases from V and 2 bases from J, leaving 7 bases between. In nucleotides, the CDR3 is TGCGCCAGCAGCTTTAACGTACAAGAGACCCAGTACTTC. Amino acid sequence: CASSFNVQETQYF. Complete variable domain (other parts from reference TRBV5-1 and TRBJ2-5): KAGVTQTPRYLIKTRGQQVTLSCSPISGHRSVSWYQQTPGQGLQFLFEYFSETQRNKGNFPGRFSGRQFSNSRSEMNVSTLELGDSALYLCASSFNVQETQYFGPGTRLLVL.

This clonotype was counted between two and nine times. V gene TRBV5-1 combines with J gene TRBJ2-5, with D maybe TRBD1 (6 bases). CDR1 and CDR2 from the germline V gene are SGHRS and YFSETQ. The CDR3 is 15 residues long. V lost 3 bases, J lost 5 bases, and 17 bases lay in between. The CDR3 reads CASSSREGGRETQYF. The DNA for the CDR3 is TGCGCCAGCAGCTCCCGTGAAGGGGGTCGGGAGACCCAGTACTTC.

This sequence joins TRBV7-2 and TRBJ2-2, with D unclear. From germline, CDR1 is SGHTA and CDR2 FQGNSA. The CDR3 spans 15 residues. Trimming cost V 2 bases and J 4 bases, with 11 bases left between them. CDR3 coding DNA: TGTGCCAGCAGCTTAATAGCCGCCCGCACCGGGGAGCTGTTTTTT. The encoded protein is CASSLIAARTGELFF.

In its sample, this clonotype was seen many times. This chain connects TRBV7-3 to TRBJ2-7; D gene uncertain. V lost 0 bases and J 5 bases, leaving 8 bases between the germline ends. This CDR3 has 13 amino acids. The germline gives CDR1 SGHTA, CDR2 FQGTGA. The chain's CDR3 is CASSLTLDNEQYF. The CDR3 nucleotides are TGTGCCAGCAGCTTAACCCTAGACAACGAGCAGTACTTC.

The V gene is TRBV4-1, the J gene TRBJ2-1; TRBD2 agrees at 13 bases. Unmatched junction bases numbered 4, after V lost 1 base and J lost 10 bases. There are 15 residues in the CDR3. Germline CDR1 and CDR2: MGHRA and YSYEKL. DNA for the CDR3: TGCGCCAGCAGCCAAGGGACTAGCGGGGGTCTAGAGCAGTTCTTC. Translating it yields CASSQGTSGGLEQFF.

The rearrangement joins TRBV5-1 to TRBJ2-7, with D possibly called TRBD1 or TRBD2 (5 bases each). This CDR3 is built from 15 residues. V was trimmed by 4 bases and J by 4 bases, leaving 18 bases between them. Germline assignment: CDR1 SGHRS and CDR2 YFSETQ. The CDR3 sequence: CASSPSGTYPYEQYF. The CDR3 DNA reads as TGCGCCAGCAGCCCCTCCGGGACCTATCCTTACGAGCAGTACTTC.

The J gene is TRBJ2-1, the V gene TRBV4-1, with 11 bases aligning to TRBD2. The ends lost 0 bases at V and 10 bases at J; junction bases unmatched: 8. Germline V gives CDR1 MGHRA, CDR2 YSYEKL. This CDR3 region has 16 residues. CDR3 sequence: CASSQEWLAGGWEQFF. Written as DNA, the CDR3 is TGCGCCAGCAGCCAAGAATGGCTAGCGGGGGGTTGGGAGCAGTTCTTC.

This sequence joins TRBV20-1 and TRBJ1-3; no clear D gene. The CDR3 runs to 16 residues. Germline V gene data show CDR1 as DFQATT and CDR2 as SNEGSKA (reference sequence). V dropped 0 bases and J dropped 2 bases, with 14 bases sitting between them. The CDR3 nucleotides are TGCAGTGCTAGAGATCTAGTTAAGGGAGCTGGAAACACCATATATTTT. Amino acid sequence: CSARDLVKGAGNTIYF.

The V gene is TRBV12-5, the J gene TRBJ2-5; 8 bases are a match to TRBD2. Trimming at V came to 6 bases and at J to 2 bases, leaving 8 bases not matched to a gene. Germline V gene lookup returns CDR1 LGHNT and CDR2 FRNRAP. The CDR3 is made up of 15 amino acids. CDR3 sequence: CASGPRGGIQETQYF. The CDR3, as DNA: TGTGCTAGTGGCCCTCGCGGGGGGATACAAGAGACCCAGTACTTC.

The chain recombines TRBV11-3 with TRBJ2-5; 9 nucleotides align to TRBD2. V shed 2 bases and J 5 bases; nucleotides not matched to a gene: 0. This CDR3 comprises 13 residues. Germline lookup yields CDR1 SGHNT and CDR2 YENEEA. In DNA, the CDR3 is TGTGCCAGCAGCTTAACTAGCGGGGAGACCCAGTACTTC. Amino acid sequence: CASSLTSGETQYF.

The V call is TRBV6-7, the J call TRBJ2-1; 10 nucleotides agree with TRBD1. TRBV6-7 is an ORF, and what it does is uncertain. The CDR3 consists of 13 residues. The V gene end was trimmed by 6 bases and the J gene end by 15 bases; junction bases not matched to a gene: 11. The CDR3 here is CASRSSGTGAPFF. The CDR3 nucleotides read TGTGCCAGCAGGTCATCCGGGACAGGGGCGCCGTTCTTC.